The TCR beta chain under discussion was sequenced for a study of response to subunit inactivated influenza vaccine. This clonotype was detected only a few times. Antigen unknown. The V gene lost 2 bases and the J gene lost 0 bases, with 12 bases spanning the gap. Per germline, CDR1 SGHRS and CDR2 YFSETQ. The CDR3 contains 16 residues. MiXCR, applied by TCRdb to the RT-PCR reads, yields one record per CDR3 protein. The table records under 950,000 distinct CDR3 sequences, around 20% of them present only once. Whole-study findings and limits: There was a suggestion from the authors that each seasonal influenza vaccination recruits few new T cells.

The chain uses TRBV5-1 and TRBJ2-1; D is perhaps TRBD2 (6 bases). Source: PBMCs from blood, taken more than 4 days after vaccination. The TCR sequence derives from a man aged 50-59 years who received an inactivated influenza vaccine. As DNA, the CDR3 is TGCGCCAGCAGCTTAATGGGGGGTGACTCCTACAATGAGCAGTTCTTC. This sequence encodes CASSLMGGDSYNEQFF.